This T cell receptor beta chain was captured in a study of blood T cell repertoires in COVID-19. Study-level background: Donors in the United States, Italy and Spain gave samples during acute or convalescent COVID-19. PBMCs, B-cell-depleted T cells, or T cells provided the cDNA or gDNA that made up the material.

This clone appeared a single time. This CDR3 is 13 amino acids long. Germline CDR1 and CDR2: SGHTA and FQGNSA. V lost 4 bases and J lost 4; bases outside the gene matches: 3. In the original analysis: The assay estimated nucleated cells by amplifying reference gene primers. Assay: immunoSEQ multiplex PCR; the TCRdb copy retains only in-frame clones and omits some. V and J calls and clone size are given by that table; D and trimming were obtained from the DNA. The table shows 150,000 to 200,000 clones, with over 60% occurring only once. The genes are TRBV7-2 and TRBJ1-1; TRBD1 agrees at 7 bases. The sequence derives from a man between 60 and 75 years old with acute or convalescent COVID-19. Sample: peripheral blood. DNA of the CDR3: TGTGCCAGCAGCTCACAGGGGTCCACTGAAGCTTTCTTT. It codes for CASSSQGSTEAFF.